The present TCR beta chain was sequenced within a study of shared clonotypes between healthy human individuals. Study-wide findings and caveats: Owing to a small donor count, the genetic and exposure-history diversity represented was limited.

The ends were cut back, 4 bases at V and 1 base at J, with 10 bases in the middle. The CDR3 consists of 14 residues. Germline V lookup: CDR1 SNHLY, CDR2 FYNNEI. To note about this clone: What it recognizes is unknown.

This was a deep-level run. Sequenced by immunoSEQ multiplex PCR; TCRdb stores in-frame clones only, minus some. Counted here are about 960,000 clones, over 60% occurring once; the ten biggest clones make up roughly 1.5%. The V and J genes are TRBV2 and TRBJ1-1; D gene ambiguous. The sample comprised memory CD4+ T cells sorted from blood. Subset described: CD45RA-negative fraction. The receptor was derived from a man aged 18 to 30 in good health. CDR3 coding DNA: TGTGCCAGCAGTGCACTCTGGCAGAACACTGAAGCTTTCTTT. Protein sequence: CASSALWQNTEAFF.